This TCR beta chain was identified during a study of T cell responses to AZD1222 COVID-19 vaccine. Sequencing used immunoSEQ multiplex PCR; TCRdb keeps in-frame clones, though not all of them. The sample records over 130,000 clones, more than 90% being singletons. Per germline, CDR1 SEHNR and CDR2 FQNEAQ (reference sequence). After removal of 4 bases from V and 3 bases from J, the junction contained 5 bases not matched to a gene. The CDR3 has 14 residues. This clone is a singleton in its sample. This receptor was taken from an adult in good health. The rearrangement uses TRBV7-9 and TRBJ2-7; TRBD1 matches at 8 bases. The sample consisted of peripheral blood, taken on day 0 of AZD1222 vaccination. CDR3 nucleotides: TGTGCCAGCAGCTCGGGACAGGTCGTCTACGAGCAGTACTTC. Amino acids: CASSSGQVVYEQYF. Full variable domain (remainder filled in from reference TRBV7-9 and TRBJ2-7): DTGVSQNPRHKITKRGQNVTFRCDPISEHNRLYWYRQTLGQGPEFLTYFQNEAQLEKSRLLSDRFSAERPKGSFSTLEIQRTEQGDSAMYLCASSSGQVVYEQYFGPGTRLTVT.